Following are 29 T cell receptor beta chains from one sample sequenced in a study of CD8 T cells in ankylosing spondylitis. TCRdb analysed the 5' RACE reads with MiXCR anew, one entry per CDR3 protein. The sample has fewer than 25,000 distinct CDR3 sequences; 10% to 15% are singletons. Sequencing was carried out using blood. The receptors shown here come from a male donor with ankylosing spondylitis or in good health (not recorded which).

This clonotype was counted at least ten times. This chain uses TRBV11-1 with TRBJ2-6; D is ambiguous. V was cut by 5 bases and J by 0 bases, with 8 bases left in between. The CDR3 sequence is 15 residues long. Per the germline V gene, CDR1 is SGHAT and CDR2 is FQDESV (reference sequence). The CDR3 here is CASSRTSSGANVLTF. In nucleotides, the CDR3 is TGTGCCAGCAGCAGAACGTCCTCTGGGGCCAACGTCCTGACTTTC.

By share of the sample, this clonotype is medium-sized. V and J are TRBV20-1 and TRBJ1-1; possible D gene TRBD1, 5 bases. The V gene's germline CDR1 is DFQATT and CDR2 SNEGSKA (reference sequence). V lost 6 bases, J lost 2 bases, and 16 bases lay in between. This CDR3 comprises 14 residues. The CDR3 loop is CSAIPGTLNTEAFF. The CDR3 DNA reads as TGCAGTGCAATTCCTGGGACCCTCAACACTGAAGCTTTCTTT.

In this sample, this clonotype is medium-sized. V and J are TRBV30 and TRBJ1-1; D perhaps matches TRBD1 (5 bases). Germline V CDR1 and CDR2: GTSNPN, SVGIG (reference sequence). This CDR3 has 12 amino acids. Trimming shortened V by 5 bases and J by 4 bases, and 11 bases separated the two germline ends. CDR3 nucleotide sequence: TGTGCCTGGGGAAGTACAGGCACTGAAGCTTTCTTT. Protein sequence: CAWGSTGTEAFF.

The chain carries TRBV30 and TRBJ2-2; D call uncertain. This CDR3 is built from 15 residues. CDR1 and CDR2 (germline): GTSNPN, SVGIG (reference sequence). V was pared by 0 bases and J by 4 bases, with 12 bases between. Here the CDR3 reads CAWSVRPRGTGELFF. CDR3 bases: TGTGCCTGGAGTGTAAGGCCACGAGGCACCGGGGAGCTGTTTTTT.

This clonotype was seen ten or more times. J is TRBJ2-5 and V is TRBV4-1; D might be TRBD2 (6 bases). The V end lost 1 base, the J end lost 7 bases, and 19 bases lay between the germline ends. The CDR3 loop spans 16 amino acids. CDR1 and CDR2 (germline): MGHRA, YSYEKL. DNA of the CDR3: TGCGCCAGCAGCCAAGTTGGGGCAGGGCCCGGGGGGACCCAGTACTTC. Its translation: CASSQVGAGPGGTQYF.

The V call is TRBV20-1, the J call TRBJ2-3, with 9 positions matching TRBD2. The germline gives CDR1 DFQATT, CDR2 SNEGSKA (reference sequence). V gave up 6 bases and J gave up 0 bases; unmatched junction bases: 4. The CDR3 extends over 14 amino acids. In DNA, the CDR3 is TGCAGTGCCCCCGGACTAGCGAGCACAGATACGCAGTATTTT. This gives the protein CSAPGLASTDTQYF.

The CDR3 DNA reads TGCAGCGGAGGAGGGGGCACTAATGAAAAACTGTTTTTT. It specifies CSGGGGTNEKLFF. The chain uses TRBV29-1 and TRBJ1-4, with TRBD1 matching over 7 bases. Trimming removed 7 bases from V and 2 bases from J; junction bases left unmatched: 4. CDR1 is SQVTM, CDR2 ANQGSEA, per germline. The CDR3 has 13 amino acids. Using reference TRBV29-1 and TRBJ1-4 for the parts outside the CDR3, the full variable domain is SAVISQKPSRDICQRGTSLTIQCQVDSQVTMMFWYRQQPGQSLTLIATANQGSEATYESGFVIDKFPISRPNLTFSTLTVSNMSPEDSSIYLCSGGGGTNEKLFFGSGTQLSVL.

The chain links TRBV28 to TRBJ1-4; D possibly corresponds to TRBD1 (5 bases). The V gene lost 6 bases and the J gene lost 7 bases, with 18 bases spanning the gap. Germline CDR1 and CDR2: MDHEN and SYDVKM. The CDR3 runs to 15 residues. CDR3 sequence (DNA): TGTGCCAGCAGAGAGGGACCACATGTGGGTGAAAAACTGTTTTTT. Translated, it gives CASREGPHVGEKLFF.

The chain carries TRBV28 and TRBJ1-4; no clear D gene. The germline V gene has CDR1 MDHEN and CDR2 SYDVKM. V was trimmed by 7 bases and J by 0 bases, leaving 9 bases between them. The length of the CDR3 is 14 residues. The CDR3 DNA follows: TGTGCCAGCACCGTGGAGGCAACTAATGAAAAACTGTTTTTT. This sequence encodes CASTVEATNEKLFF.

This clonotype was seen repeatedly, ten times or more. The chain combines TRBV6-5 with TRBJ2-1; TRBD2 is a possible D gene (6 bases). CDR1 and CDR2 from the germline V gene are MNHEY and SVGAGI. CDR3 size: 16 residues. Trimming took 1 base from V and 6 from J, leaving 16 bases between them. The CDR3 DNA is TGTGCCAGCAGTTACTTCCCGACAAGGCGGGGCAATGAGCAGTTCTTC. Its protein product is CASSYFPTRRGNEQFF.

There are many counts of this clonotype. This chain's CDR3 is CASSLGVVLNEQFF. For the CDR3, the DNA is TGCGCCAGCAGCTTGGGGGTCGTATTGAATGAGCAGTTCTTC. The chain recombines TRBV5-1 with TRBJ2-1; D unclear. The ends were cut back, 0 bases at V and 7 bases at J, with 11 bases in the middle. The germline CDR1 and CDR2 sequences are SGHRS and YFSETQ. This CDR3 comprises 14 residues.

As concerns this clonotype: One end of the junction fails to match germline, which may point to a read error. The V call is TRBV7-9, the J call TRBJ2-1; the D is unclear. The CDR3 totals 11 residues. Germline V lookup: CDR1 SEHNR, CDR2 FQNEAQ (reference sequence). The CDR3 DNA follows: TGTGCCAGCAGCTCCCTCGGGCCGGAGATCTTC. Protein: CASSSLGPEIF.

The chain joins TRBV2 to TRBJ2-7; no clear D. Germline V lookup: CDR1 SNHLY, CDR2 FYNNEI. This CDR3 region has 11 residues. V was cut by 6 bases and J by 9 bases, with 12 bases left in between. The CDR3, as DNA: TGTGCCAGCAGCCAGACTTTGGTGCAGTACGTC. This sequence encodes CASSQTLVQYV.

CDR3 DNA sequence: TGCGCCAGCAGCCAAGGCCGCGGAGGCCCCACCGGGGAGCTGTTTTTT. Protein: CASSQGRGGPTGELFF. The chain combines TRBV4-1 with TRBJ2-2, with a weak D call TRBD2 (5 bases). Germline lookup yields CDR1 MGHRA and CDR2 YSYEKL. V was pared by 1 base and J by 4 bases, with 13 bases between. The CDR3 has 16 residues.

This clonotype was recorded many times. A read error may produce the germline difference seen at one junction end. The rearrangement links TRBV29-1 to TRBJ1-1; TRBD1 might be the D (6 bases). CDR3 size: 13 residues. Germline CDR1 and CDR2: SQVTM and ANQGSEA. CDR3 sequence (DNA): TGCAGCGCAAGACAGGTTCTGAACTCTGAAGCTTTCTTT. Residues: CSARQVLNSEAFF.

The chain is built from TRBV7-3 and TRBJ2-2; D is possibly TRBD2 (5 bases). The CDR3 has 14 amino acids. Trimming cost V 5 bases and J 5 bases, with 12 bases left between them. CDR1 SGHTA and CDR2 FQGTGA come from the germline V gene. This CDR3 reads CASSKRPGTGELFF. DNA of the CDR3: TGTGCCAGCAGCAAACGCCCGGGGACCGGGGAGCTGTTTTTT. The full variable domain, rest sourced from reference TRBV7-3 and TRBJ2-2, is GAGVSQTPSNKVTEKGKYVELRCDPISGHTALYWYRQSLGQGPEFLIYFQGTGAADDSGLPNDRFFAVRPEGSVSTLKIQRTERGDSAVYLCASSKRPGTGELFFGEGSRLTVL.

This rearrangement joins TRBV7-2 to TRBJ1-3; no firm D call. This CDR3 comprises 13 residues. Germline V gene sequence: CDR1 SGHTA, CDR2 FQGNSA. V was shortened by 4 bases and J by 2 bases, with 6 bases between the two germline ends. The CDR3 is CASSSVPGNTIYF. The DNA of the CDR3 is TGTGCCAGCAGCTCGGTCCCTGGAAACACCATATATTTT. The variable domain in full, with the rest retrieved from reference TRBV7-2 and TRBJ1-3, is GAGVSQSPSNKVTEKGKDVELRCDPISGHTALYWYRQSLGQGLEFLIYFQGNSAPDKSGLPSDRFSAERTGGSVSTLTIQRTQQEDSAVYLCASSSVPGNTIYFGEGSWLTVV.

In its sample, this clonotype was seen many times. The chain joins TRBV20-1 to TRBJ2-3, with D possibly TRBD2 on 5 matching bases. V lost 5 bases and J 0 bases, leaving 15 bases between the germline ends. This CDR3 is built from 15 residues. Germline-derived CDR1 and CDR2 are DFQATT and SNEGSKA (reference sequence). The CDR3 is CSAGLRDWSTDTQYF. CDR3 DNA: TGCAGTGCTGGGTTGAGGGATTGGAGCACAGATACGCAGTATTTT.

This clonotype was seen a few times. J is TRBJ2-7 and V is TRBV6-6, with a possible D match to TRBD2 (6 bases). Germline values: CDR1 MNHNY, CDR2 SVGAGI (reference sequence). CDR3 size: 13 residues. Trimming left V 6 bases short and J 3 bases short, with 12 bases between. The CDR3 region has the DNA TGTGCCAGCAGCCGGGACTGGGACTACGAGCAGTACTTC. This sequence encodes CASSRDWDYEQYF.

The genes are TRBV12-3 or TRBV12-4 and TRBJ2-7; 8 nucleotides align to TRBD2. The V and J ends lost 3 bases and 7 bases, in that order; junction bases with no gene match: 11. This CDR3 spans 15 amino acids. In DNA form, the CDR3 reads TGTGCCAGCAGTTTGAGTACGATAGCGGGGTATGAGCAGTACGTC. It translates to CASSLSTIAGYEQYV.

This clonotype was seen ten or more times. J is TRBJ1-1 and V is TRBV4-3, with D tentatively TRBD1 (5 bases). The V gene lost 0 bases and the J gene lost 3 bases, with 5 bases spanning the gap. This CDR3 has 13 amino acids. CDR1 LGHNA and CDR2 YSLEER come from the germline V gene. This chain's CDR3 is CASSQDRDTEAFF. The CDR3 region has the DNA TGCGCCAGCAGCCAAGACAGGGACACTGAAGCTTTCTTT.

This clonotype has at least ten counts. The J gene is TRBJ1-1, the V gene TRBV29-1; no definite D call. Germline CDR1 reads SQVTM; CDR2 reads ANQGSEA. Trimming took off 7 bases at V and 1 base at J, with 13 bases between the two ends. The CDR3 contains 13 residues. CDR3 DNA: TGCAGCGGCGCGCGGCCGGAGAACACTGAAGCTTTCTTT. This codes for CSGARPENTEAFF. The whole variable domain, filled in from reference TRBV29-1 and TRBJ1-1, reads SAVISQKPSRDICQRGTSLTIQCQVDSQVTMMFWYRQQPGQSLTLIATANQGSEATYESGFVIDKFPISRPNLTFSTLTVSNMSPEDSSIYLCSGARPENTEAFFGQGTRLTVV.

J is TRBJ1-1 and V is TRBV4-1; D is ambiguous. There are 14 residues in the CDR3. Germline-derived CDR1 and CDR2 are MGHRA and YSYEKL. Trimming removed 0 bases from V and 2 bases from J, with 7 bases in between. The DNA for the CDR3 is TGCGCCAGCAGCCAAGATTGGGGAAACACTGAAGCTTTCTTT. Translation: CASSQDWGNTEAFF.

This clonotype was detected ten times or more. Here the CDR3 reads CASSLQGGAYNEQFF. DNA of the CDR3: TGTGCCAGCAGTTTGCAAGGGGGGGCCTACAATGAGCAGTTCTTC. The chain couples TRBV12-3 or TRBV12-4 to TRBJ2-1; tentative D call: TRBD2 (7 bases). The CDR3 runs to 15 residues. Trimming removed 3 bases at V and 2 bases at J, with 11 bases between.

In its sample, this clonotype was seen many times. This sequence joins TRBV20-1 and TRBJ2-1; 7 positions agree with TRBD2. Germline CDR1 DFQATT, CDR2 SNEGSKA (reference sequence). The CDR3 has 14 residues. Trimming removed 4 bases from V and 6 bases from J; junction bases left unmatched: 9. The CDR3, as DNA: TGCAGTGCTAAGAGGAGGGAGGGGCTCAATGAGCAGTTCTTC. Its protein product is CSAKRREGLNEQFF.

This clonotype has a handful of counts. The chain links TRBV19 to TRBJ2-7; 10 bases line up with TRBD1. This CDR3 has 15 amino acids. J lost 1 base, V lost 4 bases, and 4 bases had no gene match. Germline V CDR1 and CDR2: LNHDA, SQIVND (reference sequence). CDR3 region: CASSNRDRGSYEQYF. The CDR3 region has the DNA TGTGCCAGTAGTAACCGGGACAGGGGTTCCTACGAGCAGTACTTC.

The sample holds many counts of this clonotype. This sequence joins TRBV21-1 and TRBJ2-3; TRBD2, the table's D call, was not compared with the DNA. TRBV21-1 is assigned pseudogene status. This CDR3 region has 16 residues. CDR3 sequence: CASSKEPSGVADTQYF. For the CDR3, the DNA is TGTGCCAGCAGCAAAGAACCTAGCGGGGTGGCAGATACGCAGTATTTT.

The table lists this clonotype with many counts. The chain employs TRBV5-5 and TRBJ2-2, with TRBD2 identical over 7 bases. CDR3 length: 16 amino acids. The V gene's germline CDR1 is SGHKS and CDR2 YYEKEE (reference sequence). V shed 0 bases and J 7 bases; nucleotides not matched to a gene: 9. The CDR3 region has the DNA TGTGCCAGCAGCTTGGAGGCCCTAGCGGCTGGCGGGGAGCTGTTTTTT. Its protein product is CASSLEALAAGGELFF.

This clonotype was recorded many times. The chain uses TRBV24-1 and TRBJ2-3; TRBD2 aligns across 14 bases. Trimming took 4 bases from V and 6 from J; bases not matched to a gene: 5. The germline gives CDR1 KGHDR, CDR2 SFDVKD. The CDR3 has 16 residues. CDR3: CATSDRLAGGGDTQYF. CDR3 nucleotide sequence: TGTGCCACCAGTGACCGACTAGCGGGAGGGGGTGATACGCAGTATTTT.